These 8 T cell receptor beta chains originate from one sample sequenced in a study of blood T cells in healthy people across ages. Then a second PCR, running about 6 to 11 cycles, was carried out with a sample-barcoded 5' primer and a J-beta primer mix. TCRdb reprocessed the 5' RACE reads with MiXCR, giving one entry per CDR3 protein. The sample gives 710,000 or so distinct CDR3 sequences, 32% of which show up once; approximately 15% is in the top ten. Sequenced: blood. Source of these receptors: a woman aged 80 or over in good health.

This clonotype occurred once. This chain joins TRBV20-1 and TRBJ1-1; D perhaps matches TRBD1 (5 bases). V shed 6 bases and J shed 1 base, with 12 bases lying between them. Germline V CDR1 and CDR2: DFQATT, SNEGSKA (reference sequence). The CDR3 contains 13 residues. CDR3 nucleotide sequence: TGCAGTGCCTTGGAGACAGCGAACACTGAAGCTTTCTTT. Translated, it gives CSALETANTEAFF.

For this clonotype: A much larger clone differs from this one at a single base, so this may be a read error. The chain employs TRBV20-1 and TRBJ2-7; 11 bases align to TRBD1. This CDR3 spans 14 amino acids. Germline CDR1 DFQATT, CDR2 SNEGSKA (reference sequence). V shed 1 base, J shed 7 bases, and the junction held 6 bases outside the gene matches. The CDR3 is CSARAGTGGKEQYF. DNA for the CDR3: TGCAGTGCTAGAGCCGGGACAGGGGGTAAAGAGCAGTACTTC.

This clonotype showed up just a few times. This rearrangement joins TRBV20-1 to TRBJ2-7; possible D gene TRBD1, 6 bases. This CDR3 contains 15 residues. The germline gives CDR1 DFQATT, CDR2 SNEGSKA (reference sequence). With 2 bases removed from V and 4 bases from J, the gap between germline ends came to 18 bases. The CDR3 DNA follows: TGCAGTGCTAGAAATCCATCGCAGGGGTGGTACGAGCAGTACTTC. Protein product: CSARNPSQGWYEQYF.

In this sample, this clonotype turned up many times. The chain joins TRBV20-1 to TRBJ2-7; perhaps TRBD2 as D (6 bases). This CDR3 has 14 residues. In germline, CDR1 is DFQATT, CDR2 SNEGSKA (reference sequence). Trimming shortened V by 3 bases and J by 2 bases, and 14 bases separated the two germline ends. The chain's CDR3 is CSASVDTGAYEQYF. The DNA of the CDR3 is TGCAGTGCTAGTGTAGACACGGGGGCCTACGAGCAGTACTTC.

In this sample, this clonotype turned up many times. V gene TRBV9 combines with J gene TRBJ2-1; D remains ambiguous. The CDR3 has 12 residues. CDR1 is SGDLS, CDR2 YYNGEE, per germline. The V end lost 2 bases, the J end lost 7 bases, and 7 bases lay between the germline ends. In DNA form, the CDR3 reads TGTGCCAGCAGCGTTCTGGGAAATGAGCAGTTCTTC. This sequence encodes CASSVLGNEQFF.

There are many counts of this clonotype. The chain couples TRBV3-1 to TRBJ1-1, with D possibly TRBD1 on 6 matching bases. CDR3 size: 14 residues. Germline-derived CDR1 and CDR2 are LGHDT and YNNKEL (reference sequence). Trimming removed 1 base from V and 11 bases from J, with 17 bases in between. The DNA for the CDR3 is TGTGCCAGCAGCCAAGGTGAAGGGGGGGTGTCGGCTTTCTTT. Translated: CASSQGEGGVSAFF.

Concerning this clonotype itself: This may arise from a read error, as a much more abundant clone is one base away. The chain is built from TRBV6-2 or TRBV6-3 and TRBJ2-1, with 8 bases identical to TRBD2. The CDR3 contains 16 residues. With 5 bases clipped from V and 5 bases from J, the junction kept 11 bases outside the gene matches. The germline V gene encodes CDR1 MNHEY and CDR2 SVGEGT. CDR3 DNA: TGTGCCAGCAGTAGGCCCCCAGCGGGGGCGAACAATGAGCAGTTCTTC. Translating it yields CASSRPPAGANNEQFF.

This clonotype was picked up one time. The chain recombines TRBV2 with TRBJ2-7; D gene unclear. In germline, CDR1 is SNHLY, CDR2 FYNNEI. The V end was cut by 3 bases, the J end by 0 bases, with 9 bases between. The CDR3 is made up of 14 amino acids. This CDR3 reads CASSEVNLSYEQYF. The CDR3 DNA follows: TGTGCCAGCAGTGAGGTAAACCTCTCCTACGAGCAGTACTTC.